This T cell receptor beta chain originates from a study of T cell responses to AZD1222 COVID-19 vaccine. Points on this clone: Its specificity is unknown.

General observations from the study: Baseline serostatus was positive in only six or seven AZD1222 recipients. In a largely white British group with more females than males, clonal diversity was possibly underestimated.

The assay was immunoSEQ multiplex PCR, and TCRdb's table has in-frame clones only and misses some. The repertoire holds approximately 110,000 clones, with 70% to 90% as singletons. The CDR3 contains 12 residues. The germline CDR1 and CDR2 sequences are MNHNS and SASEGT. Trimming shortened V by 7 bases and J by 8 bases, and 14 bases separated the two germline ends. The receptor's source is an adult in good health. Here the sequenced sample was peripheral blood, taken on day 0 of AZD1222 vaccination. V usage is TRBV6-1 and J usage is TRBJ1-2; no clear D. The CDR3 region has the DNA TGTGCCAGCACGGGGATGGATTTCGGCTACACCTTC. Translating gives CASTGMDFGYTF.